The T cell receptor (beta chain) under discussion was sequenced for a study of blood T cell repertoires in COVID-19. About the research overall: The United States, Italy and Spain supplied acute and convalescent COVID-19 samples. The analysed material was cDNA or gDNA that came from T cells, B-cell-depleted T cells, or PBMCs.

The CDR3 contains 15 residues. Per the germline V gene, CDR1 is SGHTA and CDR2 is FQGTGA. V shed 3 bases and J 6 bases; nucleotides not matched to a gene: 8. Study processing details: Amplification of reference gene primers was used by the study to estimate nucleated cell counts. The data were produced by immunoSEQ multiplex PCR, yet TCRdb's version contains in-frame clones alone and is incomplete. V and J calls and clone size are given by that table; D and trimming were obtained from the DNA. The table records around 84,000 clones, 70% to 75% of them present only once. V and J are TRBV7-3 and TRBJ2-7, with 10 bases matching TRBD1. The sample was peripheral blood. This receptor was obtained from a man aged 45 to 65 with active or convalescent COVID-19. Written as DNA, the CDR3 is TGTGCCAGCAGCTTTCTAGGGACAGGGGTCGGCGAGCAGTACTTC. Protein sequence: CASSFLGTGVGEQYF.